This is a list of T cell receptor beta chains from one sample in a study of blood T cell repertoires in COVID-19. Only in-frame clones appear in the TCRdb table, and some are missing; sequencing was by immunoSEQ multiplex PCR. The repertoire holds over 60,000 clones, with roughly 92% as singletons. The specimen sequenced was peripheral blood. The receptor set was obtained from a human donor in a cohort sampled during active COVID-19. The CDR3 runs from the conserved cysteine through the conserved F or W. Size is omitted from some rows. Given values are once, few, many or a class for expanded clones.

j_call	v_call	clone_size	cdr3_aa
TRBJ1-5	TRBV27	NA	CASSQDRGKQPQHF
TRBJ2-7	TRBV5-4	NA	CASRAGTSLDEQYF
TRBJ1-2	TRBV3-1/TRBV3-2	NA	CASSPGGHYGYTF
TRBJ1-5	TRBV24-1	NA	CATIPGRNPPQHF
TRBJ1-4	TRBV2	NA	CASSYPGSVNEKLFF
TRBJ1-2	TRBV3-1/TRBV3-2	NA	CASSRREDYGYTF
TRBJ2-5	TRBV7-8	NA	CASSLDRGQLGGETQYF
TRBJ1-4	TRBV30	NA	CAWTNRDSPALF
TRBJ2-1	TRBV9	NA	CASSAKVGSSYNEQFF
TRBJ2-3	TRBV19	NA	CASLAGEWSDTQYF
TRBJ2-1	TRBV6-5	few	CASTPGQPSGEFF
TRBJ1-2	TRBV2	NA	CASRNREGGYTF
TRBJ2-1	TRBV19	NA	CASSILRGGLGEQFF
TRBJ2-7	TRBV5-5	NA	CASSFGAEFSYEQYF
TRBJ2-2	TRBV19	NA	CASSIETGKRVQLFF
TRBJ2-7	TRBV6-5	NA	CASTPGGGTYEQYF
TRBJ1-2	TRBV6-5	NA	CASEQGGGYGYTF
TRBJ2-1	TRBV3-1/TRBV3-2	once	CATRLAGGGEQFF
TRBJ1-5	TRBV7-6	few	CASSLGVGGSNQPQHF
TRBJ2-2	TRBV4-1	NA	CASSQRESGQGSTGELFF
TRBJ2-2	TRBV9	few	CASRLGVANTGELFF
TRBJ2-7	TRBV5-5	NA	CASSLDYSYEQYF
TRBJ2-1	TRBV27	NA	CASSLSGGAGYEQFF
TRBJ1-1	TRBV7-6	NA	CASSRVRTGVNTEAFF
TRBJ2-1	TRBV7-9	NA	CASSLTQHNEQFF
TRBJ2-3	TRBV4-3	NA	CASSQAGVSQGKDTQYF
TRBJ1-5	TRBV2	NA	CASGEGGQPQHF
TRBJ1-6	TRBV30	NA	CAWKLRSYNSPLHF
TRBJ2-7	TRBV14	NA	CASSPGYYEQYF
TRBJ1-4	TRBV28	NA	CASRTGTEEKLFF
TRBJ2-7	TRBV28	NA	CASKYGDRGAYEQYF
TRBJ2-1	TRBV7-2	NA	CASSPSSGRGSYNEQFF
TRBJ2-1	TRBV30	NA	CAWRRGGMVFYEQFF
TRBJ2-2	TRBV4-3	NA	CASSRAQGAGELFF
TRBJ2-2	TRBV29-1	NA	CSVLRAGDTGELFF
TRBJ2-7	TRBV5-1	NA	CASSPQGPQAYEQYF
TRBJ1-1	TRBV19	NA	CASSIETVRTEAFF
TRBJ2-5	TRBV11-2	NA	CASSPLETQYF